This T cell receptor (beta chain) was retrieved from a study of regulatory dendritic cells for organ transplantation. Of note for this clone: What it recognizes is unknown.

CDR3 size: 13 residues. Germline lookup yields CDR1 SGHNT and CDR2 YYREEE (reference sequence). V was shortened by 2 bases and J by 2 bases, with 6 bases between the two germline ends. Some clones are missing from TCRdb's copy, which holds only in-frame ones; the method was immunoSEQ multiplex PCR. Of under 40,000 clones detected, around 90% appear once; the ten largest clones hold over 0.09%. FACS sorted CD4+ or CD8+ T cells into CD45RA+ naive and CD45RO+ memory. General study findings and limits: The authors noted considerable between-person heterogeneity in alloreactive memory CD8+ cells. Resting memory CD8+ T cells held the most alloreactive clonotypes. Regulatory dendritic cells appeared to expand memory CD8+ clones less than mature ones.

The chain recombines TRBV5-4 with TRBJ2-3; D is uncertain. The sequenced sample was naive CD8+ T cells from blood. The subset denotes: CD45RA+ naive T cells. This TCR came from a human donor in good health. CDR3 nucleotides: TGTGCCAGCAGCTTTGACAACACAGATACGCAGTATTTT. Translated, it gives CASSFDNTDTQYF.